One sample yielded the 2 T cell receptor beta chains listed below, sequenced in a study of T-cell reconstitution after alpha-beta-depleted transplantation in children. Unique molecular identifiers were incorporated into the prepared TCRbeta library. TCRdb called the PCR reads again in MiXCR, with one record for every CDR3 protein. Of hundreds of thousands of distinct CDR3 sequences in the sample, roughly 13% were seen once. The sample was PBMCs, mostly from graft donor cells, taken 360 days after TCRalphabeta/CD19-depleted stem cell transplant. The source of these receptors is a male patient under 18 who had a stem cell transplant for acute myeloid leukemia, so the T cells may come from the graft donor.

The chain recombines TRBV15 with TRBJ2-7; D could derive from TRBD1 or TRBD2 (5 bases each). From germline, CDR1 is LNHNV and CDR2 YYDKDF (reference sequence). This CDR3 comprises 18 residues. Trimming shortened V by 1 base and J by 0 bases, and 19 bases separated the two germline ends. DNA of the CDR3: TGTGCCACCAGCAGAGTGCCTGGTCGCAGGGAGCCCTCCTACGAGCAGTACTTC. As protein: CATSRVPGRREPSYEQYF.

This clonotype came up many times. This rearrangement joins TRBV5-1 to TRBJ2-5; 13 bases are a match to TRBD2. The germline V gene encodes CDR1 SGHRS and CDR2 YFSETQ. This CDR3 contains 16 residues. Unmatched junction bases numbered 7, after V lost 3 bases and J lost 5 bases. Here the CDR3 DNA reads TGCGCCAGCAGCTCCAGGACTAGCGGGGGAGGGGAGACCCAGTACTTC. Residues: CASSSRTSGGGETQYF.